The 21 T cell receptor beta chains in this list originate from one sample, sequenced in a study of cytomegalovirus exposure and HLA in healthy donors. Sequenced by immunoSEQ multiplex PCR; TCRdb stores in-frame clones only, minus some. The profile covers some 120,000 clones, with approximately 81% appearing a single time and about 2% taken by the ten largest. The sequencing input was PBMCs. The source is a woman in her thirties in good health and CMV-seronegative.

J is TRBJ2-1 and V is TRBV5-4, with D perhaps matching TRBD1 (6 bases). This CDR3 spans 12 amino acids. The V end lost 4 bases, the J end lost 4 bases, and 6 bases lay between the germline ends. From germline, CDR1 is SGHNT and CDR2 YYREEE (reference sequence). CDR3 sequence (DNA): TGTGCCAGCAGCGACAGGTACAATGAGCAGTTCTTC. This translates into CASSDRYNEQFF.

The rearrangement uses TRBV9 and TRBJ1-2; possibly TRBD1 for D (5 bases). The V and J ends lost 3 bases and 5 bases respectively, with 14 bases between them. Germline CDR1 SGDLS, CDR2 YYNGEE. This CDR3 has 14 amino acids. CDR3 nucleotide sequence: TGTGCCAGCAGCGAGGGGCTCCTTGGGTATGGCTACACCTTC. Protein product: CASSEGLLGYGYTF.

This rearrangement joins TRBV4-3 to TRBJ2-1; 8 bases map to TRBD1. The CDR3 is made up of 15 amino acids. Germline CDR1 reads LGHNA; CDR2 reads YSLEER. V was pared by 1 base and J by 5 bases, with 4 bases of the junction left unmatched. The CDR3: CASSQAGGVHNEQFF. CDR3 coding DNA: TGCGCCAGCAGCCAAGCAGGGGGCGTCCACAATGAGCAGTTCTTC.

The chain is built from TRBV4-1 and TRBJ2-1, with 8 bases matching TRBD2. The germline V gene encodes CDR1 MGHRA and CDR2 YSYEKL. V was pared by 5 bases and J by 8 bases, with 11 bases of the junction left unmatched. The CDR3 is made up of 15 amino acids. As DNA, the CDR3 is TGCGCCAGCAGCGCTCTAGCGGGTCTCTCGGATGAGCAGTTCTTC. Protein product: CASSALAGLSDEQFF.

This clone has a single count. J is TRBJ1-2 and V is TRBV4-2; D remains ambiguous. This CDR3 has 16 residues. V lost 4 bases and J 4 bases, leaving 19 bases between the germline ends. Germline V gives CDR1 LGHNA, CDR2 YNFKEQ. In DNA form, the CDR3 reads TGTGCCAGCAGCCCAATACCGGGAGACCGCAGCTATGGCTACACCTTC. Translating gives CASSPIPGDRSYGYTF.

This clone showed up just once. This chain joins TRBV7-8 and TRBJ1-4; 7 bases align to TRBD1. Losses at the gene ends were 8 bases for V and 7 bases for J; bases not matched to a gene: 7. The length of the CDR3 is 13 residues. CDR1 and CDR2 (germline): SGHVS, FQNEAQ. The CDR3 bases are TGTGCCAGCGGGACCAGGGGGATTGAAAAACTGTTTTTT. As protein: CASGTRGIEKLFF.

V and J are TRBV7-9 and TRBJ1-2, with D perhaps matching TRBD1 (5 bases). V lost 4 bases and J lost 7, with 16 bases in between. CDR1 and CDR2 from the germline V gene are SEHNR and FQNEAQ (reference sequence). The CDR3 sequence is 14 residues long. This CDR3 reads CASSSRQGLGGYTF. CDR3 nucleotides: TGTGCCAGCAGCTCTCGGCAGGGTTTGGGTGGCTACACCTTC. Supplemented by reference TRBV7-9 and TRBJ1-2, the full variable domain reads DTGVSQNPRHKITKRGQNVTFRCDPISEHNRLYWYRQTLGQGPEFLTYFQNEAQLEKSRLLSDRFSAERPKGSFSTLEIQRTEQGDSAMYLCASSSRQGLGGYTFGSGTRLTVV.

The chain joins TRBV5-6 to TRBJ1-2; perhaps TRBD1 as D (6 bases). The CDR3 covers 14 residues. The ends were cut back, 0 bases at V and 9 bases at J, with 15 bases in the middle. Germline V gene sequence: CDR1 SGHDT, CDR2 YYEEEE. The CDR3 DNA reads TGTGCCAGCAGCTTGGGACAGGCTCTAGGGAGCTACACCTTC. Amino acid sequence: CASSLGQALGSYTF.

The chain links TRBV7-2 to TRBJ2-7, with TRBD1 matching over 7 bases. Per germline, CDR1 SGHTA and CDR2 FQGNSA. With V trimmed by 6 bases and J by 8 bases, 10 bases remained unmatched. This CDR3 is 13 amino acids long. CDR3 sequence (DNA): TGTGCCAGCAGTCCTACAGGGGTCCTACAGCAGTACTTC. Protein sequence: CASSPTGVLQQYF. Drawing the rest from reference TRBV7-2 and TRBJ2-7, the complete variable domain is GAGVSQSPSNKVTEKGKDVELRCDPISGHTALYWYRQSLGQGLEFLIYFQGNSAPDKSGLPSDRFSAERTGGSVSTLTIQRTQQEDSAVYLCASSPTGVLQQYFGPGTRLTVT.

V gene TRBV5-8 combines with J gene TRBJ1-5, with 10 bases matching TRBD1. The J segment lost 7 bases and the V segment lost 4 bases, leaving 8 bases of the junction unmatched. The CDR3 is made up of 15 amino acids. The V gene's germline CDR1 is SGHTS and CDR2 YDEGEE. CDR3 amino acids: CASSQETGGHQPQHF. DNA for the CDR3: TGTGCCAGCAGCCAAGAGACAGGGGGCCACCAGCCCCAGCATTTT. Variable domain in full (rest from reference TRBV5-8 and TRBJ1-5): EAGVTQSPTHLIKTRGQQATLRCSPISGHTSVYWYQQALGLGLQFLLWYDEGEERNRGNFPPRFSGRQFPNYSSELNVNALELEDSALYLCASSQETGGHQPQHFGDGTRLSIL.

The CDR3 protein is CASSFGRVAGELFF. CDR3 coding DNA: TGTGCCAGCAGCTTCGGCAGGGTGGCCGGGGAGCTGTTTTTT. The chain links TRBV7-6 to TRBJ2-2, with a tentative D call TRBD1 (5 bases). V shed 3 bases and J shed 6 bases, with 11 bases lying between them. Per germline, CDR1 SGHVS and CDR2 FNYEAQ. The CDR3 extends over 14 amino acids.

The genes are TRBV6-1 and TRBJ1-2; unclear D gene. This CDR3 is 16 amino acids long. Between the trimmed V and J ends, which lost 2 bases and 2 bases, there was a span of 15 bases. The V gene's germline CDR1 is MNHNS and CDR2 SASEGT. This CDR3 is CASSERTGGPNYGYTF. CDR3 nucleotide sequence: TGTGCCAGCAGTGAAAGGACGGGAGGTCCCAACTATGGCTACACCTTC.

The chain joins TRBV27 to TRBJ2-2, with 15 nucleotides matching TRBD2. The CDR3 spans 18 residues. CDR1 is MNHEY, CDR2 SMNVEV, per germline (reference sequence). J lost 1 base, V lost 2 bases, and 2 bases had no gene match. The CDR3 loop is CASSLMGLAGGNTGELFF. CDR3 nucleotides: TGTGCCAGCAGTTTAATGGGACTAGCGGGGGGGAACACCGGGGAGCTGTTTTTT.

The rearrangement links TRBV7-2 to TRBJ1-6, with D perhaps TRBD1 (5 bases). Germline CDR1 reads SGHTA; CDR2 reads FQGNSA. Trimming stripped 1 base from V and 9 bases from J, with 10 bases between. This CDR3 is built from 14 residues. CDR3 nucleotide sequence: TGTGCCAGCAGCTTAGAGGGGTATCTTTCACCCCTCCACTTT. Translated, it gives CASSLEGYLSPLHF.

The chain is built from TRBV6-6 and TRBJ1-3; D gene ambiguous. Germline values: CDR1 MNHNY, CDR2 SVGAGI (reference sequence). The CDR3 covers 14 residues. Trimming cost V 2 bases and J 0 bases, with 5 bases left between them. CDR3 DNA: TGTGCCAGCAGTTACGGCACCTCTGGAAACACCATATATTTT. Residues: CASSYGTSGNTIYF.

The chain has TRBV30 and TRBJ2-6, with a possible D match to TRBD1 (6 bases). The CDR3 runs 17 residues. The germline V gene encodes CDR1 GTSNPN and CDR2 SVGIG (reference sequence). V was trimmed by 3 bases and J by 0 bases, leaving 15 bases between them. This CDR3 reads CAWSRGALISGANVLTF. The CDR3 DNA is TGTGCCTGGAGCAGGGGAGCCCTTATCTCTGGGGCCAACGTCCTGACTTTC.

The CDR3, as DNA: TGTGCCAGCAGAGAGACAGCGAACACTGAAGCTTTCTTT. Encoded protein: CASRETANTEAFF. The chain uses TRBV27 and TRBJ1-1; D possibly corresponds to TRBD1 (5 bases). CDR1 is MNHEY, CDR2 SMNVEV, per germline (reference sequence). V lost 6 bases, J lost 1 base, and 9 bases lay in between. The CDR3 has 13 residues.

The V gene is TRBV11-2, the J gene TRBJ2-2; 7 bases line up with TRBD1. CDR1 and CDR2 (germline): SGHAT, FQNNGV. CDR3 length equals 17 residues. The trim removed 5 bases at V and 5 bases at J, leaving 14 bases unmatched. The CDR3 DNA reads TGTGCCAGCAGCGCCGTGGTGCAGGGGGTAAAAACCGGGGAGCTGTTTTTT. This encodes CASSAVVQGVKTGELFF.

V usage is TRBV5-1 and J usage is TRBJ2-1; possible D gene TRBD1, 6 bases. CDR3 length equals 16 residues. CDR1 and CDR2 (germline): SGHRS, YFSETQ. The ends were cut back, 0 bases at V and 3 bases at J, with 13 bases in the middle. DNA of the CDR3: TGCGCCAGCAGCTTGGGGGGGCTCACCATCTACAATGAGCAGTTCTTC. Translation: CASSLGGLTIYNEQFF.

This clone was recorded a few times. The chain is built from TRBV7-3 and TRBJ2-2; D is possibly TRBD2 (5 bases). Looked up from germline, CDR1 is SGHTA and CDR2 is FQGTGA. Deletions cut 5 bases from V and 0 bases from J, with 10 bases between. This CDR3 is 15 amino acids long. The CDR3 DNA follows: TGTGCCAGCAGCCCCCAGAGGGCGAACACCGGGGAGCTGTTTTTT. Its translation: CASSPQRANTGELFF.

This chain joins TRBV11-2 and TRBJ1-4; D possibly corresponds to TRBD1 (5 bases). This CDR3 comprises 15 residues. CDR1 is SGHAT, CDR2 FQNNGV, per germline. V was clipped by 4 bases and J by 4 bases, with 13 bases between them. CDR3 in amino acids: CASSSRQKINEKLFF. The CDR3 nucleotides are TGTGCCAGCAGCTCTCGACAGAAGATTAATGAAAAACTGTTTTTT.